This entry is about one T cell receptor (beta chain). Antigen unknown. The sample belongs to a study of T cell responses to AZD1222 COVID-19 vaccine. Turning to the study itself: The study pooled second doses at about 4 or about 12 weeks. Overall study findings and caveats: No day 14 peak samples; only post-peak repertoires were characterized.

Sequenced by immunoSEQ multiplex PCR; TCRdb stores in-frame clones only, minus some. The data show 100,000 to 140,000 clones, about 93% seen once. The CDR3 has 16 amino acids. From germline, CDR1 is LGHDT and CDR2 YNNKEL (reference sequence). Between the trimmed V and J ends, which lost 1 base and 0 bases, there was a span of 10 bases. Source: peripheral blood, taken on day 0 of AZD1222 vaccination. The clonotype comes from an adult in good health. The chain links TRBV3-1 (or the pseudogene TRBV3-2) to TRBJ1-5; possible D gene TRBD1, 5 bases. The CDR3 protein is CASSQGNRNSNQPQHF. CDR3 bases: TGTGCCAGCAGCCAAGGGAACAGGAATAGCAATCAGCCCCAGCATTTT.